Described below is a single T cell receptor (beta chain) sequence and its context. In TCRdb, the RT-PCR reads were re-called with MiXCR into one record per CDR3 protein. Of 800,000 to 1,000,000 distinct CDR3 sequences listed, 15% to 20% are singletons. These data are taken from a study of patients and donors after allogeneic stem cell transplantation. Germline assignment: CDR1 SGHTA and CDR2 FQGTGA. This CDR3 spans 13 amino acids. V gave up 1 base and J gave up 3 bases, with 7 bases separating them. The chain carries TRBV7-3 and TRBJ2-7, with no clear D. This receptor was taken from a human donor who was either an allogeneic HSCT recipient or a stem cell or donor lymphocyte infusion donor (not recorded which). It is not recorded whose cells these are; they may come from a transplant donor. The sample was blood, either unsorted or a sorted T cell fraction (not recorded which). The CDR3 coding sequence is TGTGCCAGCAGCTTAAAGAACAGCTACGAGCAGTACTTC. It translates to CASSLKNSYEQYF.